These 24 T cell receptor beta chains were all obtained from the same sample, sequenced in a study of blood T cell repertoires in COVID-19. The protocol was immunoSEQ multiplex PCR, while the TCRdb copy is restricted to in-frame clones and leaves out a portion. The sample gives 350,000 to 550,000 clones, approximately 92% of which show up once; roughly 1.1% is in the top ten. The sequenced sample consisted of PBMCs or T cells enriched from blood (not recorded which). Receptor source: a man younger than 40 who had recovered from COVID-19.

In this sample, this clone turned up a few times. The V call is TRBV6-1, the J call TRBJ2-7; no reliable D call. From germline, CDR1 is MNHNS and CDR2 SASEGT. The CDR3 extends over 13 amino acids. V was clipped by 0 bases and J by 6 bases, with 9 bases between them. CDR3 nucleotides: TGTGCCAGCAGTGAAGCGAGGAATTCCGAGCAGTACTTC. Translation: CASSEARNSEQYF.

This clone was found once. The V call is TRBV18, the J call TRBJ2-2; the D gene is possibly TRBD1 (6 bases). The germline CDR1 and CDR2 sequences are KGHSH and LQKENI. The CDR3 contains 14 residues. V shed 3 bases and J shed 6 bases, with 11 bases lying between them. CDR3 sequence (DNA): TGTGCCAGCTCACCGGACAGCCTGGCCGGGGAGCTGTTTTTT. Translated, it gives CASSPDSLAGELFF. Together with reference TRBV18 and TRBJ2-2, the CDR3 gives the full variable domain: NAGVMQNPRHLVRRRGQEARLRCSPMKGHSHVYWYRQLPEEGLKFMVYLQKENIIDESGMPKERFSAEFPKEGPSILRIQQVVRGDSAAYFCASSPDSLAGELFFGEGSRLTVL.

This sequence joins TRBV10-2 and TRBJ1-5; no definite D call. This CDR3 has 13 amino acids. Germline values: CDR1 WSHSY, CDR2 SAAADI. V shed 5 bases and J shed 2 bases, with 7 bases lying between them. The DNA of the CDR3 is TGCGCCAGCAGTCCCCAGGGCAATCAGCCCCAGCATTTT. It translates to CASSPQGNQPQHF.

V and J are TRBV21-1 and TRBJ2-3; the D call in the table, TRBD2, was not verified against the DNA. TRBV21-1 is described as a pseudogene. The CDR3 has 21 amino acids. The CDR3 spells CASSTTPGQRGTSGSSDTQYF. In DNA, the CDR3 is TGTGCCAGCAGCACAACTCCGGGGCAGCGGGGGACTAGCGGGAGTTCAGATACGCAGTATTTT.

The rearrangement links TRBV20-1 to TRBJ2-7; a weak D match, TRBD2 (5 bases). The CDR3 totals 11 residues. V was shortened by 4 bases and J by 3 bases, with 7 bases between the two germline ends. CDR1 and CDR2 (germline): DFQATT, SNEGSKA (reference sequence). CDR3 residues: CSATRDYEQYF. CDR3 DNA sequence: TGCAGTGCTACCCGGGACTACGAGCAGTACTTC.

The chain carries TRBV28 and TRBJ1-1; D is perhaps TRBD1 (5 bases). Germline values: CDR1 MDHEN, CDR2 SYDVKM. With 2 bases removed from V and 4 bases from J, the gap between germline ends came to 14 bases. This CDR3 has 15 residues. This CDR3 reads CASSLGVGGSTEAFF. In nucleotides, the CDR3 is TGTGCCAGCAGTTTAGGCGTGGGGGGGAGCACTGAAGCTTTCTTT.

This clone appeared a single time. The chain uses TRBV28 and TRBJ1-1; D is perhaps TRBD1 (6 bases). The CDR3 runs 12 residues. Germline-derived CDR1 and CDR2 are MDHEN and SYDVKM. V was trimmed by 8 bases and J by 11 bases, leaving 18 bases between them. CDR3 residues: CASGPSQGRAFF. Here the CDR3 DNA reads TGTGCCAGCGGACCCTCACAGGGCCGGGCTTTCTTT.

This clone was seen once. This chain joins TRBV18 and TRBJ2-7, with 11 bases identical to TRBD2. Losses at the gene ends were 3 bases for V and 5 bases for J; bases not matched to a gene: 15. Germline values: CDR1 KGHSH, CDR2 LQKENI. The CDR3 is made up of 18 amino acids. The CDR3 DNA reads TGTGCCAGCTCACCGCGGACTCGAACTAGCGGGAGTCCCCACGAGCAGTACTTC. It encodes CASSPRTRTSGSPHEQYF.

The V gene is TRBV19, the J gene TRBJ2-3; D might be TRBD2 (5 bases). V was pared by 5 bases and J by 2 bases, with 8 bases between. The CDR3 covers 13 residues. Germline V CDR1 and CDR2: LNHDA, SQIVND (reference sequence). CDR3 sequence reads: CASSSGITDTQYF. The CDR3 nucleotides are TGTGCCAGTAGTTCGGGGATCACAGATACGCAGTATTTT.

In this sample, this clone turned up many times. The chain has TRBV2 and TRBJ2-1; 9 bases match TRBD1. The CDR3 is made up of 15 amino acids. With V trimmed by 4 bases and J by 6 bases, 7 bases remained unmatched. CDR1 and CDR2 (germline): SNHLY, FYNNEI. The DNA for the CDR3 is TGTGCCAGCAGTGGACGGACAGGGGTTTCCAATGAGCAGTTCTTC. It codes for CASSGRTGVSNEQFF.

The V and J genes are TRBV10-2 and TRBJ1-5; 9 bases fit TRBD1. This CDR3 is built from 14 residues. Germline V CDR1 and CDR2: WSHSY, SAAADI. The V gene end was trimmed by 7 bases and the J gene end by 7 bases; junction bases not matched to a gene: 8. As DNA, the CDR3 is TGCGCCAGCACCGGGACAGGGAACGGCCAGCCCCAGCATTTT. Translated, it gives CASTGTGNGQPQHF.

The chain combines TRBV10-3 with TRBJ2-5, with D possibly being TRBD1 (6 bases). Germline V lookup: CDR1 ENHRY, CDR2 SYGVKD. V lost 8 bases, J lost 2 bases, and 6 bases lay in between. The CDR3 covers 11 residues. The CDR3 loop is CAIGQQETQYF. The DNA of the CDR3 is TGTGCCATCGGACAGCAAGAGACCCAGTACTTC.

The chain carries TRBV12-5 and TRBJ1-5; 7 nucleotides agree with TRBD1. The germline CDR1 and CDR2 sequences are LGHNT and FRNRAP. The CDR3 is 15 residues long. V was pared by 2 bases and J by 0 bases, with 1 base of the junction left unmatched. The CDR3 nucleotides read TGTGCTAGTGGTTTGACAGGGGATAGCAATCAGCCCCAGCATTTT. This gives the protein CASGLTGDSNQPQHF.

The chain employs TRBV24-1 and TRBJ2-5, with TRBD1 as a possible D gene (6 bases). This CDR3 contains 15 residues. V shed 4 bases and J shed 5 bases, with 16 bases lying between them. Germline V gives CDR1 KGHDR, CDR2 SFDVKD. CDR3 protein: CATSDRSQGRETQYF. CDR3 bases: TGTGCCACCAGTGACCGCTCCCAGGGGCGGGAGACCCAGTACTTC.

The chain combines TRBV25-1 with TRBJ2-7; D ambiguous. CDR1 MGHDK and CDR2 SYGVNS come from the germline V gene. The CDR3 extends over 13 amino acids. Trimming took off 6 bases at V and 4 bases at J, with 13 bases between the two ends. CDR3: CASSRENRYEQYF. CDR3 nucleotides: TGTGCCAGCAGCCGCGAGAATAGATACGAGCAGTACTTC.

V and J are TRBV29-1 and TRBJ2-7; D is unresolved. The CDR3 runs to 13 residues. Germline lookup yields CDR1 SQVTM and CDR2 ANQGSEA. The V gene lost 7 bases and the J gene lost 3 bases, with 16 bases spanning the gap. The CDR3 loop reads CSALTGASYEQYF. In DNA, the CDR3 is TGCAGCGCCTTGACGGGTGCTAGCTACGAGCAGTACTTC.

The rearrangement links TRBV5-4 to TRBJ2-3; 13 bases fit TRBD2. CDR3 length: 16 residues. The germline V gene encodes CDR1 SGHNT and CDR2 YYREEE (reference sequence). Trimming took 4 bases from V and 7 from J; bases not matched to a gene: 9. The CDR3 DNA reads as TGTGCCAGCAGCAGCGCCACTAGCGGGAGGGCTAATACGCAGTATTTT. It is translated as CASSSATSGRANTQYF.

The chain employs TRBV9 and TRBJ2-1, with a possible D match to TRBD2 (6 bases). The germline V gene has CDR1 SGDLS and CDR2 YYNGEE. The CDR3 length is 14 residues. V lost 3 bases, J lost 3 bases, and 10 bases lay in between. In nucleotides, the CDR3 is TGTGCCAGCAGCGCCGGGGACTTCTACAATGAGCAGTTCTTC. As protein: CASSAGDFYNEQFF. Full variable domain (rest looked up from reference TRBV9 and TRBJ2-1): DSGVTQTPKHLITATGQRVTLRCSPRSGDLSVYWYQQSLDQGLQFLIQYYNGEERAKGNILERFSAQQFPDLHSELNLSSLELGDSALYFCASSAGDFYNEQFFGPGTRLTVL.

V and J are TRBV5-5 and TRBJ1-1, with no clear D. CDR1 SGHKS and CDR2 YYEKEE come from the germline V gene (reference sequence). The ends were cut back, 0 bases at V and 5 bases at J, with 14 bases in the middle. CDR3 size: 15 residues. CDR3 nucleotide sequence: TGTGCCAGCAGCTTGGTGCCGGGAAGTGAGACTGAAGCTTTCTTT. As protein: CASSLVPGSETEAFF.

The chain combines TRBV28 with TRBJ2-1; weak D call: TRBD2 (6 bases). The germline V gene has CDR1 MDHEN and CDR2 SYDVKM. The ends were cut back, 3 bases at V and 2 bases at J, with 11 bases in the middle. This CDR3 spans 15 amino acids. The CDR3 sequence: CASSFGSGAYNEQFF. The DNA for the CDR3 is TGTGCCAGCAGTTTCGGGTCGGGAGCCTACAATGAGCAGTTCTTC.

The chain joins TRBV7-9 to TRBJ1-4, with a weak D call TRBD1 (5 bases). Trimming left V 1 base short and J 9 bases short, with 9 bases between. Germline lookup yields CDR1 SEHNR and CDR2 FQNEAQ (reference sequence). The CDR3 extends over 13 amino acids. Here the CDR3 DNA reads TGTGCCAGCAGCTTAGGGACACGGAAAAAACTGTTTTTT. Amino acids: CASSLGTRKKLFF.

In its sample, this clone was seen a few times. The J gene is TRBJ2-7, the V gene TRBV5-5; 8 bases line up with TRBD1. CDR3 length: 15 amino acids. V lost 4 bases and J lost 0; bases outside the gene matches: 6. The germline V gene encodes CDR1 SGHKS and CDR2 YYEKEE (reference sequence). The CDR3 DNA reads TGTGCCAGCAGCCCGGGACAGGTCATCTCCTACGAGCAGTACTTC. It encodes CASSPGQVISYEQYF.

The gene calls are TRBV28 and TRBJ1-6, with D possibly matching TRBD1 (6 bases). The germline V gene encodes CDR1 MDHEN and CDR2 SYDVKM. V lost 2 bases, J lost 9 bases, and 14 bases lay in between. This CDR3 comprises 15 residues. The chain's CDR3 is CASSLTAGVASPLHF. DNA for the CDR3: TGTGCCAGCAGTTTAACAGCAGGGGTGGCTTCACCCCTCCACTTT.

The chain combines TRBV12-5 with TRBJ2-5, with 8 positions matching TRBD2. Unmatched junction bases numbered 7, after V lost 0 bases and J lost 4 bases. Germline V gene data show CDR1 as LGHNT and CDR2 as FRNRAP. This CDR3 spans 16 amino acids. DNA for the CDR3: TGTGCTAGTGGTTTGGTAGGGGTCGGGAGGGCAGAGACCCAGTACTTC. Translated: CASGLVGVGRAETQYF.